The rows below give T cell receptor beta chains drawn from one sample of a study of blood T cells in healthy people across ages. Each CDR3 protein is one row after TCRdb ran MiXCR on the 5' RACE reads. The data contain approximately 960,000 distinct CDR3 sequences, under 35% of them seen just once; the ten biggest clones take up roughly a tenth. The same data also went into a second study, on T cells of mothers and their children.

What was sequenced was blood. These receptors all stem from a woman between 35 and 50 years old in good health. Each CDR3 is given with its conserved first and last residue. D genes are given only for firm matches. Clone size is not always given. Where it is, it says once, few, many or a class for expanded clones.

v_gene,j_gene,abundance,len,d_gene,CDR3nt,CDR3aa
TRBV6-6,TRBJ2-7,NA,14,NA,TGTGCCAGCAGTTACTCGACACACTCCTACGAGCAGTACTTC,CASSYSTHSYEQYF
TRBV20-1,TRBJ2-7,NA,12,NA,TGCAGTGAAAGAGGACTCACTTACGAGCAGTACTTC,CSERGLTYEQYF
TRBV10-3,TRBJ2-3,NA,14,NA,TGTGCCATCAGTCCCGGGGCTAGCACAGATACGCAGTATTTT,CAISPGASTDTQYF
TRBV28,TRBJ2-7,NA,14,NA,TGTGTCAGCAGGAATGACAATACCCCCTACGAGCAGTACTTC,CVSRNDNTPYEQYF
TRBV20-1,TRBJ2-5,NA,13,TRBD2,TGCAGTGCTAGCGGGGGGATCCAAGAGACCCAGTACTTC,CSASGGIQETQYF
TRBV20-1,TRBJ2-4,NA,13,NA,TGCAGTGCTCATCGGACAGGAGGGTACGAGCAGTGCTTC,CSAHRTGGYEQCF
TRBV27,TRBJ2-3,NA,22,NA,TGTGCCAGCAGTTTAGTCATCAGGGTCGGGGGGCTAGTAGGGGCAATCGGAGATACGCAGTATTTT,CASSLVIRVGGLVGAIGDTQYF
TRBV15,TRBJ2-3,NA,17,TRBD2,TGTGCCACCAGCAGGACGACTAGCGGGAGTTCGGCAGATACGCAGTATTTT,CATSRTTSGSSADTQYF
TRBV20-1,TRBJ2-1,few,12,NA,TGCAGTTTCAACCGGCGGGTCAATGAGCAGTTCTTC,CSFNRRVNEQFF
TRBV7-2,TRBJ1-5,NA,14,NA,TGTGCCAGCAGCTTAGAGGGCCTCAATCAGCCCCGGCATTTT,CASSLEGLNQPRHF
TRBV6-5,TRBJ1-1,NA,14,TRBD1,TGTGCCAGCAGTTCAGGGGGGTTAAGGGCTGAAGCTTTCTTT,CASSSGGLRAEAFF
TRBV7-9,TRBJ1-2,few,13,NA,TGTGCCAGCAGCTTCGATAGACGCTATGGCTACACCTTC,CASSFDRRYGYTF
TRBV20-1,TRBJ2-1,NA,13,NA,TGCAGTGCTAGCGGGGGCTGGAACAATGAGCAGTTCTTC,CSASGGWNNEQFF
TRBV20-1,TRBJ2-3,NA,15,NA,TGCAGTGCTAGAGATGGGGAGCGGTCCACAGATACGCAGTATTTT,CSARDGERSTDTQYF
TRBV16,TRBJ2-1,NA,14,TRBD2,TGTGCCAGCAGCCAGACGCGGGGGGGCAATGAGCAGTTCTTC,CASSQTRGGNEQFF
TRBV5-1,TRBJ2-7,many,16,TRBD1,TGCGCCAGCAGCCTCACAGGGGGCGCTTTGGGGGACGAGCAGTACTTC,CASSLTGGALGDEQYF
TRBV28,TRBJ1-4,NA,15,NA,TGTGCCAGCAGTCTGCCGGAGGACGGAGGCTGGGGTGCGTTTTTT,CASSLPEDGGWGAFF
TRBV30,TRBJ2-1,NA,15,NA,TGTGCCTGGAGTCGATCGGGGGGCGCGTACAATGAGCAGTTCTTC,CAWSRSGGAYNEQFF
TRBV5-5,TRBJ1-2,once,13,NA,TGTGCCAGCAGCTTGGGCTCTAACTATGTCTACACCTTC,CASSLGSNYVYTF
TRBV20-1,TRBJ1-1,NA,15,NA,TGCAGTGCTCGGGACCGACTAACCACGAACACTGAAGCTTTCTTT,CSARDRLTTNTEAFF
TRBV4-1,TRBJ2-4,NA,14,TRBD2,TGCGCCAGCAGCAGAGCGGGAGGTCTAAACATTCAGTACTTC,CASSRAGGLNIQYF
TRBV7-2,TRBJ2-4,many,13,NA,TGTGCCAGCAGCTTCCTGAGGGAAAACATTCAGTACTTC,CASSFLRENIQYF
TRBV24-1,TRBJ1-6,few,19,NA,TGTGCCACCAGTGATTTGCAGGAAGGGGGGTGTCATCCGAATTCACCCCTCCACTTT,CATSDLQEGGCHPNSPLHF
TRBV7-8,TRBJ2-6,NA,19,TRBD1,TGTGCCAGCAGCTTAGGAGGTCAGGGGGTGACCTCTGGGGCCAACGTCCTGACTTTC,CASSLGGQGVTSGANVLTF
TRBV7-9,TRBJ2-3,few,17,NA,TGTGCCAGCAGCTCACTCCCACAGTTGGTTCTTACAGATACGCAGTATTTT,CASSSLPQLVLTDTQYF
TRBV5-1,TRBJ1-1,many,13,NA,TGCGCCAGCAGCTTGGAAGGGGGGCTGGTAGCTTTCTTT,CASSLEGGLVAFF
TRBV5-1,TRBJ2-2,few,16,TRBD1,TGCGCCAGCAGCCCCGACAGGGGGTTCTCGACCGGGGAGCTGTTTTTT,CASSPDRGFSTGELFF
TRBV20-1,TRBJ2-3,NA,14,NA,TGCAGTGCTTTGGGGGGCGGCGTCACAGATACGCAGTATTTT,CSALGGGVTDTQYF
TRBV6-4,TRBJ1-1,NA,13,TRBD1,TGTGCCAGCAGGGTTACAGGGGGCACTGAAGCTTTCTTT,CASRVTGGTEAFF
TRBV20-1,TRBJ2-7,few,14,NA,TGCAGTCCCCTCGGAACCACGGTATTCTACGAGCAGTACTTC,CSPLGTTVFYEQYF
TRBV4-1,TRBJ2-3,NA,15,TRBD2,TGCGCCAGCAGCCAAGTCATTGGGACTAGAGATACGCAGTATTTT,CASSQVIGTRDTQYF
TRBV7-2,TRBJ2-1,few,14,NA,TGTGCCAGCAGCAGCATGGGGTCTTACAATGAGCAGTTCTTC,CASSSMGSYNEQFF
TRBV12-3/TRBV12-4,TRBJ2-1,many,13,TRBD1,TGTGCCAGTTGGACAGGGACCACCAATGAGCAGTTCTTC,CASWTGTTNEQFF
TRBV20-1,TRBJ1-1,many,12,NA,TGCAGTGCTAGGGTGACGGACACTGAAGCTTTCTTT,CSARVTDTEAFF
TRBV2,TRBJ1-4,NA,17,TRBD1,TGTGCCAGCAGTCTGGACAGGGGGCATTCAACTAATGAAAAACGGTTTTTT,CASSLDRGHSTNEKRFF
TRBV12-3/TRBV12-4,TRBJ2-1,many,16,TRBD2,TGTGCCAGCAGCCAACCACGGGGGGGCCTTTACAATGAGCAGTTCTTC,CASSQPRGGLYNEQFF
TRBV27,TRBJ2-3,NA,15,NA,TGTGCCAGCAGCTTTTTCGCTAGCGCCACAGATACGCAGTATTTT,CASSFFASATDTQYF
TRBV7-6,TRBJ2-5,NA,14,NA,TGTGCCAGCAGCTGGGAGAGCAGGGTTGAGACCCAGTACTTC,CASSWESRVETQYF
TRBV7-9,TRBJ2-5,many,14,NA,TGTGCCAGCAGCCCGGCAGGGGCGGGGGAGACCCAGTACTTC,CASSPAGAGETQYF
TRBV28,TRBJ2-4,NA,15,NA,TGTGCCAGCAGTTTAGACAGCCCCGGGGGCAATGAGCAGTACTTC,CASSLDSPGGNEQYF
TRBV5-6,TRBJ2-1,many,14,TRBD1,TGTGCCAGCAGCTTCGGGACAGGGATGAATGAGCAGTTCTTC,CASSFGTGMNEQFF
TRBV20-1,TRBJ2-2,few,13,TRBD1,TGCAGTGCTATGACAGGGTCCACCGGGGAGCTGTTTTTT,CSAMTGSTGELFF
TRBV6-2/TRBV6-3,TRBJ2-1,NA,16,TRBD2,TGTGCCAGCAGCCCCACCCTAGCGGGGGAATACAATGGGCAGTTCTTC,CASSPTLAGEYNGQFF
TRBV20-1,TRBJ1-5,NA,17,TRBD1,TGCAGTGCTAGCCTAAGACAGGGGGATTATAGCAATCAGCCCCAGCATTTT,CSASLRQGDYSNQPQHF
TRBV7-2,TRBJ1-2,many,16,TRBD1,TGTGCCAGCAGCTTAGACAGGGGGCGGGTCGACTATGGCTACACCTTC,CASSLDRGRVDYGYTF
TRBV6-4,TRBJ2-1,many,14,TRBD2,TGTGCCAGCAGTGACGGGGGGGATAACAATGAGCAGTTCTTC,CASSDGGDNNEQFF
TRBV9,TRBJ2-5,NA,15,TRBD2,TGTGCCAGCAGCGGTAGCGGGGGAAAACAAGAGACCCAGTACTTC,CASSGSGGKQETQYF
TRBV20-1,TRBJ2-2,few,15,NA,TGCAGTGCTCCCCAAGGGGGACGAAACACCGGGGAGCTGTTTTTT,CSAPQGGRNTGELFF
TRBV6-1,TRBJ1-1,NA,15,NA,TGTGCCAGCAGTGAAGTGTCAGTCTGGGTGACTGAAGCTTTCTTT,CASSEVSVWVTEAFF
TRBV5-1,TRBJ2-7,many,15,NA,TGCGCCAGCAGCCCGCCGGGACTCAGGCTCTACGAGCAGTACTTC,CASSPPGLRLYEQYF
TRBV28,TRBJ2-1,NA,19,TRBD2,TGTGCCTACAGTTTAATCTCTAGCGGGGCCTTTAGCTCCTACAATGAGCAGTTCTTC,CAYSLISSGAFSSYNEQFF
TRBV29-1,TRBJ2-1,NA,15,NA,TGCAGCGTTGAAAGGGGGGGGTCTACCTACAATGAGCAGTTCTTC,CSVERGGSTYNEQFF
TRBV14,TRBJ1-1,few,19,NA,TGTGCCAGCAGCCGAGGACCAACCCGGGACAAACTATCGAACACTGAAGCTTTCTTT,CASSRGPTRDKLSNTEAFF
TRBV2,TRBJ1-5,few,15,NA,TGTGCCACCGAGCAGGGGTCCGGGGGCAATCAGCCCCAGCATTTT,CATEQGSGGNQPQHF
TRBV5-1,TRBJ1-2,NA,14,TRBD1,TGCGCCAGCAGGGAAATGGACAGGATTGGCGGCTACACCTTC,CASREMDRIGGYTF
TRBV12-3/TRBV12-4,TRBJ1-4,few,14,NA,TGTGCCAGCACGGGGGCGGGAAGAGGGGAAAAACTGTTTTTT,CASTGAGRGEKLFF
TRBV6-4,TRBJ2-3,NA,14,TRBD1,TGTGCCAGCAGTGAGAAGGGGGCGACAGATACGCAGTATTTT,CASSEKGATDTQYF